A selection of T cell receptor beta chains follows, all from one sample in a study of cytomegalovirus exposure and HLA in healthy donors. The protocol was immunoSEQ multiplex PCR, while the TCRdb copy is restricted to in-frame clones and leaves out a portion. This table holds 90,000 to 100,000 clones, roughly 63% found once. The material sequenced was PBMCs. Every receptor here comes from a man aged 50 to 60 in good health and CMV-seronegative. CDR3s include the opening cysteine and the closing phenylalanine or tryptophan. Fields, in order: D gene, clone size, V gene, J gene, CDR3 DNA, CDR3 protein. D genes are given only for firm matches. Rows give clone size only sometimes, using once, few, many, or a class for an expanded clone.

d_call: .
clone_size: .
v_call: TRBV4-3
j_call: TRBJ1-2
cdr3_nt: TGCGCCAGCAGCCAGCGGGGATGGGAAGGCTACACCTTC
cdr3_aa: CASSQRGWEGYTF

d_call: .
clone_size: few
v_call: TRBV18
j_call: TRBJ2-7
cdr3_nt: TGTGCCAGCTCGCCTCGGACAGACTCCTACGAGCAGTACTTC
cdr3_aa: CASSPRTDSYEQYF

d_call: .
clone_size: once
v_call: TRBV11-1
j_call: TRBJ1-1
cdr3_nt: TGTGCCAGCAGCTTTAATGGTGCAGGGAACACTGAAGCTTTCTTT
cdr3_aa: CASSFNGAGNTEAFF

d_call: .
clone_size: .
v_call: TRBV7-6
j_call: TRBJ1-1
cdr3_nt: TGTGCCAGCAGCCAGACAGGGAACACTGAAGCTTTCTTT
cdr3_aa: CASSQTGNTEAFF

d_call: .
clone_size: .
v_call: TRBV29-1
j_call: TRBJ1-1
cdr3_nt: TGCAGCGTGCGGTTTTTAAGAGAAGCTTTCTTT
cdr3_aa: CSVRFLREAFF

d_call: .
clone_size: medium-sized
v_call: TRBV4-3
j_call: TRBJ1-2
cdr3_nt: TGCGCCAGCAGCCAAGATCGAGGGCACTATGGCTACACCTTC
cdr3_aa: CASSQDRGHYGYTF

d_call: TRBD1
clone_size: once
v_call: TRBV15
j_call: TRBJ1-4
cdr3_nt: TGTGCCACCAGCAGAGCCGGACAGGGTAATGAAAAACTGTTTTTT
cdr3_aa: CATSRAGQGNEKLFF

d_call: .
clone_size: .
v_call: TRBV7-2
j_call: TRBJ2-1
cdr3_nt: TGTGCCAGCAGCAACTACAGGGACCATGAGCAGTTCTTC
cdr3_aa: CASSNYRDHEQFF

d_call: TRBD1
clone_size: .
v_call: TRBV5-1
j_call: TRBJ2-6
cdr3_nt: TGCGCCAGCAGCGGAAGACAGACAGGGACTGGGGCCAACGTCCTGACTTTC
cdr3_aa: CASSGRQTGTGANVLTF

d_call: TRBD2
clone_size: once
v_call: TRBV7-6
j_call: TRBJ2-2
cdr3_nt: TGTGCCAGCAGCTTAGTCCGTACTAGCGGGGCCGGGGAGCTGTTTTTT
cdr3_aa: CASSLVRTSGAGELFF

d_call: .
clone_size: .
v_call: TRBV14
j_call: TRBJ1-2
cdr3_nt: TGTGCCAGCAGCCAAGGGGCGGGACGGCTCTATGGCTACACCTTC
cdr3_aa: CASSQGAGRLYGYTF

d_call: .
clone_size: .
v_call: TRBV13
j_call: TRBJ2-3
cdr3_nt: TGTGCCAGCAGCGATACAGGGAGCCAAGTGGATACGCAGTATTTT
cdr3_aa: CASSDTGSQVDTQYF

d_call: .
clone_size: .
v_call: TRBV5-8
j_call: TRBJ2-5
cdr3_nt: TGTGCCAGCAGCCGCGGATTGGAGGAGACCCAGTACTTC
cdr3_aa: CASSRGLEETQYF

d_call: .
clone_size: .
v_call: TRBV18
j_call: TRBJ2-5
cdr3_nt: TGTGCCAGCTCACCTGCCAGACAAGAGACCCAGTACTTC
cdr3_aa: CASSPARQETQYF

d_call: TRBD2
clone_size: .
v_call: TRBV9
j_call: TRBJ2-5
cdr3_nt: TGTGCCAGCAGCGTAGGGACTAGCGACCAAGAGACCCAGTACTTC
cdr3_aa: CASSVGTSDQETQYF

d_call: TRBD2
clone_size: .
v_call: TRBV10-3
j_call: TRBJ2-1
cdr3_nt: TGTGCCAGCCAGACTAGCGGGGGGACATACAATGAGCAGTTCTTC
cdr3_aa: CASQTSGGTYNEQFF

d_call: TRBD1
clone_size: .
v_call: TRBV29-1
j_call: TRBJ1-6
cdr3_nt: TGCAGCGTGAGGACAGGGCTCGATTCACCCCTCCACTTT
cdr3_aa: CSVRTGLDSPLHF